The 15 T cell receptor beta chains below were found in one sample sequenced in a study of cytomegalovirus exposure and HLA in healthy donors. PCR primers comprised 60 Vbeta and 13 Jbeta primers. Assay used: immunoSEQ multiplex PCR; TCRdb lists only in-frame clones, some missing. The sample holds about 76,000 clones, around 80% seen once. Sample: PBMCs. The receptors shown here come from a male donor in good health and CMV-seropositive.

This clone was seen only a few times. The DNA for the CDR3 is TGTGCCAGCAGTTACGCGGGAGGCACTGAAGCTTTCTTT. Encoded protein: CASSYAGGTEAFF. The chain is built from TRBV6-5 and TRBJ1-1; no definite D call. The CDR3 spans 13 residues. V was pared by 2 bases and J by 4 bases, with 8 bases between. Germline-derived CDR1 and CDR2 are MNHEY and SVGAGI.

This clone has only a few counts. V is TRBV28 and J is TRBJ2-7; D call uncertain. V was shortened by 7 bases and J by 0 bases, with 13 bases between the two germline ends. Per germline, CDR1 MDHEN and CDR2 SYDVKM. The length of the CDR3 is 14 residues. The CDR3 DNA follows: TGTGCCAGCAATCCCGTTAGCAGCTCCTACGAGCAGTACTTC. Translated, it gives CASNPVSSSYEQYF.

The chain recombines TRBV19 with TRBJ2-2; TRBD1 matches 9 bases. The CDR3 is made up of 15 amino acids. V lost 5 bases to trimming and J lost 4 bases; unmatched junction nucleotides: 5. The germline CDR1 and CDR2 sequences are LNHDA and SQIVND (reference sequence). The CDR3 bases are TGTGCCAGTAGTGGACAGGGGTTGGGCACCGGGGAGCTGTTTTTT. Its protein product is CASSGQGLGTGELFF.

The chain recombines TRBV5-1 with TRBJ2-2, with 16 bases that match TRBD2. Losses at the gene ends were 4 bases for V and 0 bases for J; bases not matched to a gene: 6. Germline V gene sequence: CDR1 SGHRS, CDR2 YFSETQ. This CDR3 has 19 residues. CDR3 nucleotide sequence: TGCGCCAGCAGCACGGGACTAGCGGGAGGGAAAACGAACACCGGGGAGCTGTTTTTT. It yields the protein CASSTGLAGGKTNTGELFF.

The chain links TRBV9 to TRBJ2-5; TRBD2 aligns across 9 bases. This CDR3 is built from 13 residues. Germline CDR1 and CDR2: SGDLS and YYNGEE. With V trimmed by 1 base and J by 5 bases, 0 bases remained unmatched. The CDR3 loop reads CASSVLAGETQYF. For the CDR3, the DNA is TGTGCCAGCAGCGTACTAGCGGGGGAGACCCAGTACTTC.

On this clone: Sequence at one end of the junction differs from germline and may be a read error. V usage is TRBV7-2 and J usage is TRBJ2-5, with TRBD2 matching 10 bases. The V gene's germline CDR1 is SGHTA and CDR2 FQGNSA. The CDR3 length is 14 residues. The CDR3, as DNA: TGTGCCAGCAGTTTAGCGGGAGGAAAAGAGACCCAGTACTTC. It is translated as CASSLAGGKETQYF.

Points on this clone: Additional DNA sequences in this sample encode the identical CDR3. The chain couples TRBV6-5 to TRBJ1-3; D not certain. The V end was cut by 0 bases, the J end by 0 bases, with 9 bases between. Germline CDR1 and CDR2: MNHEY and SVGAGI. The CDR3 is 16 amino acids. The CDR3 nucleotides read TGTGCCAGCAGTTACTCGCGGCCGAGCTCTGGAAACACCATATATTTT. Translating gives CASSYSRPSSGNTIYF.

The sample holds many counts of this clone. The rearrangement joins TRBV4-1 to TRBJ1-2; 7 bases are shared with TRBD1. The V gene's germline CDR1 is MGHRA and CDR2 YSYEKL. The ends lost 0 bases at V and 8 bases at J; junction bases unmatched: 9. The CDR3 is 15 amino acids. The CDR3 DNA sequence: TGCGCCAGCAGCCAAGAATTAGACAGGGATCTCGGCTACACCTTC. It yields the protein CASSQELDRDLGYTF.

This clone appeared a few times. The chain couples TRBV7-9 to TRBJ2-1, with D possibly matching TRBD2 (6 bases). V was pared by 5 bases and J by 7 bases, with 12 bases between. The CDR3 is 13 amino acids. The germline V gene has CDR1 SEHNR and CDR2 FQNEAQ (reference sequence). DNA of the CDR3: TGTGCCAGCAGCCCGCGGGGATGGAATGAGCAGTTCTTC. It codes for CASSPRGWNEQFF. Filled out from reference TRBV7-9 and TRBJ2-1, the complete variable domain reads DTGVSQNPRHKITKRGQNVTFRCDPISEHNRLYWYRQTLGQGPEFLTYFQNEAQLEKSRLLSDRFSAERPKGSFSTLEIQRTEQGDSAMYLCASSPRGWNEQFFGPGTRLTVL.

A single count supports this clone. CDR3 in DNA: TGCAGCGTTGAGCGGACAGGGGGCGCGGAGGGCTACACCTTC. The encoded protein is CSVERTGGAEGYTF. The genes are TRBV29-1 and TRBJ1-2, with 11 nucleotides matching TRBD1. CDR3 size: 14 residues. Germline CDR1 and CDR2: SQVTM and ANQGSEA. V lost 3 bases, J lost 8 bases, and 8 bases stayed unmatched. The full variable domain, completed using reference TRBV29-1 and TRBJ1-2, is SAVISQKPSRDICQRGTSLTIQCQVDSQVTMMFWYRQQPGQSLTLIATANQGSEATYESGFVIDKFPISRPNLTFSTLTVSNMSPEDSSIYLCSVERTGGAEGYTFGSGTRLTVV.

The chain carries TRBV14 and TRBJ2-5; D is possibly TRBD2 (7 bases). From germline, CDR1 is SGHDN and CDR2 FVKESK. With 4 bases removed from V and 5 bases from J, the gap between germline ends came to 17 bases. The CDR3 loop spans 15 amino acids. This CDR3 is CASSPRSGGAETQYF. The CDR3 nucleotides read TGTGCCAGCAGCCCAAGGTCGGGGGGCGCGGAGACCCAGTACTTC.

The rearrangement links TRBV5-1 to TRBJ2-3; 13 positions match TRBD2. The CDR3 length is 15 residues. Germline V gene lookup returns CDR1 SGHRS and CDR2 YFSETQ. After removal of 5 bases from V and 8 bases from J, the junction contained 8 bases not matched to a gene. The CDR3 is CASRPTTSGRVTQYF. In DNA, the CDR3 is TGCGCCAGCAGACCGACCACTAGCGGGAGGGTTACGCAGTATTTT.

The chain couples TRBV7-9 to TRBJ2-5; D might be TRBD2 (6 bases). With 8 bases removed from V and 2 bases from J, the gap between germline ends came to 12 bases. CDR3 length equals 13 residues. Germline V CDR1 and CDR2: SEHNR, FQNEAQ (reference sequence). The CDR3 is CASRRGRQETQYF. The CDR3 DNA reads TGTGCCAGCCGGCGGGGCAGACAAGAGACCCAGTACTTC.

In its sample, this clone was seen a few times. The chain has TRBV18 and TRBJ2-6; a possible D gene is TRBD1 (6 bases). The germline V and J ends were trimmed by 3 bases and 4 bases, with 10 bases remaining between them. Germline V gene data show CDR1 as KGHSH and CDR2 as LQKENI. The CDR3 sequence is 15 residues long. Here the CDR3 reads CASSPDSRGANVLTF. CDR3 in DNA: TGTGCCAGCTCACCGGACAGTCGAGGGGCCAACGTCCTGACTTTC.

The rearrangement uses TRBV4-1 and TRBJ2-7; 9 bases agree with TRBD2. Unmatched junction bases numbered 1, after V lost 4 bases and J lost 0 bases. Germline CDR1 MGHRA, CDR2 YSYEKL. The CDR3 runs 14 residues. The CDR3 loop is CASSLSGSSYEQYF. CDR3 nucleotides: TGCGCCAGCAGCCTTAGCGGGAGCTCCTACGAGCAGTACTTC.